These 9 T cell receptor beta chains were sequenced from one sample in a study of OX40 agonist ivuxolimab in advanced cancers. Data came from immunoSEQ multiplex PCR; TCRdb stores just in-frame clones and leaves some out. There are roughly 60,000 clones in the sample; roughly 85% occur only once, and about 4.5% lies in the top ten. Material: CD4+ or CD8+ T cells sorted from blood, obtained in a trial of the OX40 agonist ivuxolimab. The receptors derive from an adult with an advanced solid tumor such as melanoma, head and neck, liver or kidney cancer.

Only one count was recorded for this clone. The CDR3 DNA reads as TGTGCCACCAGCGAGGATTATGGCTACACCTTC. The encoded protein is CATSEDYGYTF. The rearrangement uses TRBV15 and TRBJ1-2, with no clear D. The CDR3 covers 11 residues. V was pared by 5 bases and J by 5 bases, with 6 bases between. Per germline, CDR1 LNHNV and CDR2 YYDKDF (reference sequence).

This clone was found a few times. The chain uses TRBV15 and TRBJ1-2; perhaps TRBD1 as D (5 bases). CDR1 is LNHNV, CDR2 YYDKDF, per germline (reference sequence). V lost 3 bases and J lost 4, with 12 bases in between. The CDR3 length is 14 residues. The CDR3 DNA reads as TGTGCCACCAGCAGGCTGGACACGATCTATGGCTACACCTTC. Amino acid sequence: CATSRLDTIYGYTF. Drawing the rest from reference TRBV15 and TRBJ1-2, the complete variable domain is DAMVIQNPRYQVTQFGKPVTLSCSQTLNHNVMYWYQQKSSQAPKLLFHYYDKDFNNEADTPDNFQSRRPNTSFCFLDIRSPGLGDTAMYLCATSRLDTIYGYTFGSGTRLTVV.

The genes are TRBV21-1 and TRBJ1-2; TRBD1, the table's D call, was not compared with the DNA. TRBV21-1 is an annotated pseudogene. The CDR3 runs to 16 residues. CDR3 DNA: TGTGCCAGCAGCAAAGCACACAGGGTGAGGTACTATGGCTACACCTTC. This gives the protein CASSKAHRVRYYGYTF.

The chain combines TRBV11-2 with TRBJ2-3, with no clear D. Germline values: CDR1 SGHAT, CDR2 FQNNGV. This CDR3 spans 14 amino acids. With 2 bases removed from V and 0 bases from J, the gap between germline ends came to 6 bases. The CDR3: CASSLWLSTDTQYF. In nucleotides, the CDR3 is TGTGCCAGCAGCTTATGGCTTAGCACAGATACGCAGTATTTT.

The chain has TRBV6-5 and TRBJ2-7; 7 bases line up with TRBD1. There are 15 residues in the CDR3. The ends lost 2 bases at V and 1 base at J; junction bases unmatched: 5. The germline gives CDR1 MNHEY, CDR2 SVGAGI. The CDR3 loop reads CASSYTDRVSYEQYF. The CDR3 DNA reads as TGTGCCAGCAGTTACACCGACAGGGTATCCTACGAGCAGTACTTC.

The sample holds a few counts of this clone. The rearrangement links TRBV5-4 to TRBJ1-1; D gene unclear. Germline V gene lookup returns CDR1 SGHNT and CDR2 YYREEE (reference sequence). The CDR3 contains 13 residues. V dropped 4 bases and J dropped 7 bases, with 14 bases sitting between them. CDR3 DNA sequence: TGTGCCAGCAGCGCAGCAAGCTCCCTTGAAGCTTTCTTT. Its translation: CASSAASSLEAFF. Looking up the rest from reference TRBV5-4 and TRBJ1-1 gives the full variable domain: ETGVTQSPTHLIKTRGQQVTLRCSSQSGHNTVSWYQQALGQGPQFIFQYYREEENGRGNFPPRFSGLQFPNYSSELNVNALELDDSALYLCASSAASSLEAFFGQGTRLTVV.

This chain connects TRBV2 to TRBJ2-2; D uncertain. The CDR3 length is 15 residues. CDR1 is SNHLY and CDR2 is FYNNEI in the germline V gene. V was pared by 1 base and J by 6 bases, with 12 bases between. The CDR3 region is CASSEGTWVAGELFF. CDR3 coding DNA: TGTGCCAGCAGTGAAGGGACCTGGGTGGCCGGGGAGCTGTTTTTT.

The table lists this clone with a few counts. One end of the junction fails to match germline, which may point to a read error. The rearrangement joins TRBV7-7 to TRBJ2-5; D might be TRBD1 or TRBD2, each matching 5 bases. The CDR3 runs to 14 residues. CDR1 SSHAT and CDR2 FNYEAQ come from the germline V gene (reference sequence). CDR3: CASSLARQGETQYF. The CDR3 bases are TGTGCTAGCAGCTTAGCGAGGCAGGGAGAGACCCAGTACTTC.

DNA of the CDR3: TGTGCCAGCAGCTTAGGTGAGAGGACGGCAGGAAACACCATATATTTT. Protein sequence: CASSLGERTAGNTIYF. J is TRBJ1-3 and V is TRBV7-2; D gene uncertain. The CDR3 extends over 16 amino acids. Germline CDR1 and CDR2: SGHTA and FQGNSA. V was shortened by 1 base and J by 4 bases, with 14 bases between the two germline ends.